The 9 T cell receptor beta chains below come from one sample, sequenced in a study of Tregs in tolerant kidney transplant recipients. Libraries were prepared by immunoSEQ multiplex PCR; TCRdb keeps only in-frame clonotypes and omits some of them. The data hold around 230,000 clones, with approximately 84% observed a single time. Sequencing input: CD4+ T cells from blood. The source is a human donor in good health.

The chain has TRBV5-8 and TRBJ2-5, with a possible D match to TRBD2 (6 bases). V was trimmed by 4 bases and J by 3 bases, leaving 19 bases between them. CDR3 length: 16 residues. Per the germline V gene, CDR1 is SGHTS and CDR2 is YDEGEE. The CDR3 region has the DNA TGTGCCAGCAGCCTCGGGGGTCCCACAGGTGAAGAGACCCAGTACTTC. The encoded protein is CASSLGGPTGEETQYF.

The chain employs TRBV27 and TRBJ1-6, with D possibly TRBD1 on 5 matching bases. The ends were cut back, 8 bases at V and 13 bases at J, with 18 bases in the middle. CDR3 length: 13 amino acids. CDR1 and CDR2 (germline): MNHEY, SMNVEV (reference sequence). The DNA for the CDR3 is TGTGCCAGCGGGGGTAGGGGCGGTCAGCCCCTCCACTTT. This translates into CASGGRGGQPLHF.

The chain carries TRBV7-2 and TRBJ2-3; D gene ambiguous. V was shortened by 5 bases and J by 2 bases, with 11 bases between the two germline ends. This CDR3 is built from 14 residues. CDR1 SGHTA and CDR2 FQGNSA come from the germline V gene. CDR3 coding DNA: TGTGCCAGCAGCAAAGACCGAATCACAGATACGCAGTATTTT. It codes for CASSKDRITDTQYF.

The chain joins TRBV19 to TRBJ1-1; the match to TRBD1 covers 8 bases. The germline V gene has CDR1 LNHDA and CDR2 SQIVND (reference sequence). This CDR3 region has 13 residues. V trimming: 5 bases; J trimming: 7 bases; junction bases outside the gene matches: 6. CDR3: CASSLGTGDEAFF. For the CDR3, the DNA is TGTGCCAGTAGTCTCGGGACAGGTGATGAAGCTTTCTTT.

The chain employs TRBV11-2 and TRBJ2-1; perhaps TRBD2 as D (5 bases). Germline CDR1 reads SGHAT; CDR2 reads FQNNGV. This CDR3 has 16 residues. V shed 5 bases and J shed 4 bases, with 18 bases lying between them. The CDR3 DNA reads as TGTGCCAGCAGCCAGCGGCGGACCCGTTTATACAATGAGCAGTTCTTC. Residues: CASSQRRTRLYNEQFF. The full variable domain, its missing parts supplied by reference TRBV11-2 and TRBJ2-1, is EAGVAQSPRYKIIEKRQSVAFWCNPISGHATLYWYQQILGQGPKLLIQFQNNGVVDDSQLPKDRFSAERLKGVDSTLKIQPAKLEDSAVYLCASSQRRTRLYNEQFFGPGTRLTVL.

CDR3 bases: TGTGCCAGCGGATTTGCAACTAATGAAAAACTGTTTTTT. Its translation: CASGFATNEKLFF. V gene TRBV6-8 combines with J gene TRBJ1-4, with D uncertain. The CDR3 has 13 amino acids. Germline assignment: CDR1 MNHGY and CDR2 SAAAGT. Trimming took 8 bases from V and 0 from J, leaving 7 bases between them.

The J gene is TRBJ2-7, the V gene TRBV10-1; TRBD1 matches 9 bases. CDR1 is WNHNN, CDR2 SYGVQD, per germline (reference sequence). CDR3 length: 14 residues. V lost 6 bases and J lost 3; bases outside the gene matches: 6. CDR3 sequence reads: CASSKGGQGYEQYF. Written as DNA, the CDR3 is TGCGCCAGCAGCAAAGGGGGACAGGGCTACGAGCAGTACTTC.

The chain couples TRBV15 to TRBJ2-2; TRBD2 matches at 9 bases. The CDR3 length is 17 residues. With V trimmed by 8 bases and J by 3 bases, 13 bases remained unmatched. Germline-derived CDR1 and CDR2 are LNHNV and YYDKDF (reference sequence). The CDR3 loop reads CATHLMEREVDTGELFF. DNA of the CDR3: TGTGCCACCCACCTAATGGAGCGGGAGGTGGACACCGGGGAGCTGTTTTTT.

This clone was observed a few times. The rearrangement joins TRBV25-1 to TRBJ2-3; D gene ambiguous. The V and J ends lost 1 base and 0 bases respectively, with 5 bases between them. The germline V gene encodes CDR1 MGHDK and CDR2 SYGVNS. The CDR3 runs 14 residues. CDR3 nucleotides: TGTGCCAGCAGTGAATTTGACAGCACAGATACGCAGTATTTT. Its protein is CASSEFDSTDTQYF.